This record covers a single TCR beta chain. The target antigen is unknown. CDR1 and CDR2 from the germline V gene are WSHSY and SAAADI. Unmatched junction bases numbered 18, after V lost 3 bases and J lost 9 bases. There are 17 residues in the CDR3. Using immunoSEQ multiplex PCR, the repertoire was profiled, and TCRdb retains in-frame clones only, with some absent. The sample contains more than 95,000 clones, roughly 87% of which appear only once. The data stem from a study of graft-versus-host responses after intestinal transplantation. Looking at the study overall: Each recipient received anti-thymocyte globulin induction, then tacrolimus and steroids for three to four years.

The clonotype comes from a human donor who received an intestinal transplant. The V call is TRBV10-2, the J call TRBJ2-3; 7 nucleotides align to TRBD2. Specimen: unstimulated CD4+ T cells sorted from spleen or lymph node cells, collected before intestinal transplant. The CDR3 loop reads CASSEVGIRLAVRTQYF. CDR3 DNA sequence: TGCGCCAGCAGTGAAGTCGGAATCCGACTAGCAGTTCGAACGCAGTATTTT.